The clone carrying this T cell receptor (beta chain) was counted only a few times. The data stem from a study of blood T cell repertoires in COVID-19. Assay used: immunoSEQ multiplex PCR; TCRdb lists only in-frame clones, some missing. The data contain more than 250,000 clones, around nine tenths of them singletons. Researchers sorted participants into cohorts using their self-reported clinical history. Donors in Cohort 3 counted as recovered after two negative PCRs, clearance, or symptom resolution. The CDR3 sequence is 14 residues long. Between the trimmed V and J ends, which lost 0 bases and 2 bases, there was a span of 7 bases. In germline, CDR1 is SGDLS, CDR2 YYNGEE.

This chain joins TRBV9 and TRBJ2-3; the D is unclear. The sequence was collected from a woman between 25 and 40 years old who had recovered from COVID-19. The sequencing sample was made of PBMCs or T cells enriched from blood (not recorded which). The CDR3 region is CASSVGGYTDTQYF. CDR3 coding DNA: TGTGCCAGCAGCGTAGGCGGCTACACAGATACGCAGTATTTT. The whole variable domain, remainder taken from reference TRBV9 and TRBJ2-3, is DSGVTQTPKHLITATGQRVTLRCSPRSGDLSVYWYQQSLDQGLQFLIQYYNGEERAKGNILERFSAQQFPDLHSELNLSSLELGDSALYFCASSVGGYTDTQYFGPGTRLTVL.